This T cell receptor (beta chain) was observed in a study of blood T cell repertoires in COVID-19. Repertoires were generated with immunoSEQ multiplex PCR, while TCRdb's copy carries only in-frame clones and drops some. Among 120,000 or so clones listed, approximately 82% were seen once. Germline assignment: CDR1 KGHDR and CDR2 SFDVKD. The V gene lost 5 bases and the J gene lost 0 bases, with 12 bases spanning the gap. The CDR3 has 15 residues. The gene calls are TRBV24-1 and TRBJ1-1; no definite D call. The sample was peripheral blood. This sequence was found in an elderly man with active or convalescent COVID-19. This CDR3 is CATSATDNMNTEAFF. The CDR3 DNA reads TGTGCCACCAGTGCCACCGACAATATGAACACTGAAGCTTTCTTT.